These T cell receptor beta chains were read from a single sample in a study of beta chain features in type 1 diabetes. The repertoire was sequenced with immunoSEQ multiplex PCR; TCRdb's copy has only in-frame clones and lacks some. The table shows more than 350,000 clones, with roughly 10% occurring only once. Source material: naive CD4+ T cells from blood. These receptor sequences come from a woman aged 18-29 years in good health. The CDR3 runs from the conserved cysteine through the conserved F or W. Fields, in order: V gene, J gene, clone size, D gene, CDR3 length, CDR3 protein, CDR3 DNA. D genes are given only for firm matches. Size is stated for part of the rows, as once, few or many counts, or as a class when the clone is expanded.

TRBV7-8	TRBJ2-1	.	TRBD2	16	CASSKRLSGSGDEQFF	TGTGCCAGCAGCAAGAGGCTTAGCGGGAGCGGCGATGAGCAGTTCTTC
TRBV9	TRBJ2-1	.	TRBD2	15	CASSAALAGDNEQFF	TGTGCCAGCAGCGCCGCCCTAGCGGGAGACAATGAGCAGTTCTTC
TRBV28	TRBJ2-3	few	.	17	CASRGVAWGASTDTQYF	TGTGCCAGCAGAGGGGTCGCGTGGGGCGCTAGCACAGATACGCAGTATTTT
TRBV29-1	TRBJ2-1	.	.	12	CSVEIRNNEQFF	TGCAGCGTTGAAATCAGGAACAATGAGCAGTTCTTC
TRBV9	TRBJ1-2	few	TRBD1	13	CASSPGTGMSHTF	TGTGCCAGCAGCCCGGGGACAGGTATGAGCCACACCTTC
TRBV7-6	TRBJ2-3	few	.	12	CASSLEADTQYF	TGTGCCAGCAGCTTAGAAGCAGATACGCAGTATTTT
TRBV20-1	TRBJ1-2	few	.	11	CSARSDYGYTF	TGCAGTGCTAGAAGTGACTATGGCTACACCTTC
TRBV30	TRBJ1-1	few	TRBD1	12	CAWRGQGTEAFF	TGTGCCTGGAGGGGACAGGGGACTGAAGCTTTCTTT
TRBV6-6	TRBJ2-3	few	.	12	CASSSWEDTQYF	TGTGCCAGCAGTTCCTGGGAAGATACGCAGTATTTT
TRBV30	TRBJ1-3	few	TRBD1	14	CAWGGGGSGNTIYF	TGTGCCTGGGGCGGAGGGGGCAGTGGAAACACCATATATTTT
TRBV5-1	TRBJ2-5	.	.	12	CASSLDRETQYF	TGCGCCAGCAGCTTGGATCGAGAGACCCAGTACTTC
TRBV9	TRBJ2-2	few	.	15	CASSPRTQNTGELFF	TGTGCCAGCAGCCCTCGGACCCAGAACACCGGGGAGCTGTTTTTT
TRBV29-1	TRBJ1-1	.	.	13	CSVEAPSNTEAFF	TGCAGCGTTGAAGCACCGTCGAACACTGAAGCTTTCTTT
TRBV2	TRBJ2-3	few	.	12	CASSELSDTQYF	TGTGCCAGCAGTGAACTTTCTGATACGCAGTATTTT
TRBV7-9	TRBJ2-7	.	TRBD1	16	CASSLALGQGADEQYF	TGTGCCAGCAGCTTAGCGCTAGGACAGGGGGCCGACGAGCAGTACTTC
TRBV19	TRBJ2-3	.	.	13	CASSIQMTDTQYF	TGTGCCAGTAGTATTCAGATGACAGATACGCAGTATTTT
TRBV29-1	TRBJ1-2	few	TRBD1	14	CSASDREDYYGYTF	TGCAGCGCTTCGGACAGGGAAGACTACTATGGCTACACCTTC
TRBV4-3	TRBJ2-3	few	.	14	CASSQLLSTDTQYF	TGCGCCAGCAGCCAATTACTTAGCACAGATACGCAGTATTTT
TRBV5-1	TRBJ2-7	.	TRBD1	15	CASRRAGTGDYEQYF	TGCGCCAGCAGGAGAGCCGGGACAGGGGACTACGAGCAGTACTTC
TRBV30	TRBJ2-2	many	.	13	CAWRTQNTGELFF	TGTGCCTGGCGGACACAGAACACCGGGGAGCTGTTTTTT
TRBV28	TRBJ2-1	few	.	15	CASRTTGRTFDEQFF	TGTGCCAGCAGGACGACAGGGAGGACTTTCGATGAGCAGTTCTTC